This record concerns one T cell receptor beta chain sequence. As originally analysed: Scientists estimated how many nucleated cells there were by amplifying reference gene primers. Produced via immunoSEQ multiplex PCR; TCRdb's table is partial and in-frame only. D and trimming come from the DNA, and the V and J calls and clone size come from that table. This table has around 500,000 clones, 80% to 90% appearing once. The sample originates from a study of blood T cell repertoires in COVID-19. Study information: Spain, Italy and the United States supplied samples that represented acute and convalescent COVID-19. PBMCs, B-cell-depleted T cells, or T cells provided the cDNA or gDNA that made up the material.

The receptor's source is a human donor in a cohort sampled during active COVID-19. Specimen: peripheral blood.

CDR3: CASSPGTANTGELFF. The CDR3 nucleotides are TGCGCCAGCAGCCCAGGGACAGCGAACACCGGGGAGCTGTTTTTT. The genes are TRBV5-1 and TRBJ2-2, with 7 bases identical to TRBD1. V was pared by 4 bases and J by 0 bases, with 3 bases of the junction left unmatched. CDR1 is SGHRS, CDR2 YFSETQ, per germline. The CDR3 totals 15 residues.